Sequencing of this TCR beta chain was carried out in a study of T cells in Graves' hyperthyroidism and ophthalmopathy. Study findings and constraints: For ophthalmopathy, model prediction preceded onset by a median roughly 6.3 months. Blood shared most expanded thyroid clonotypes above 0.001.

Worth noting for this clonotype: Its antigen is undetermined. A much more abundant neighbour one base away suggests this may be a read error.

What was amplified from RNA transcripts were TCR beta CDR3 regions. HTBI primers were the set used in a first-round RT-PCR of the TCR CDR3. One entry per CDR3 protein results from TCRdb running MiXCR on the multiplex PCR reads. The sample consists of about 410,000 distinct CDR3 sequences, roughly 14% of them appearing once. The CDR3 spans 12 residues. Per the germline V gene, CDR1 is GTSNPN and CDR2 is SVGIG (reference sequence). Ophthalmopathy cases scored 3 or more on the Clinical Activity Score and 4 or more on NOSPECS grade, with duration below 3 months. The study based diagnoses on clinical symptoms, serum thyroxine and TRAb, thyroid ultrasound and orbital computed tomography.

This TCR derives from a man aged 18 to 29 with Graves' ophthalmopathy. Source material: blood. The chain has TRBV30 and TRBJ2-7, with D unclear. The CDR3 nucleotides are TGTGTCTGGAGTGTAAACGATTACGAGCAGTACTTC. It specifies CVWSVNDYEQYF.